This section outlines one T cell receptor beta chain sequence together with its context. The antigen remains unidentified. This CDR3 is 20 amino acids long. The V segment lost 4 bases and the J segment 0 bases; nucleotides outside the gene matches: 16. Germline assignment: CDR1 MGHRA and CDR2 YSYEKL. This sample was taken from a study of Ad26.COV2.S vaccination and SARS-CoV-2 variants. Overall study context: Recipients of Ad26.COV2.S got it intramuscularly, once or twice 56 days apart. Study-wide results and caveats: Vaccine and placebo groups showed comparable non-spike TCR breadth.

Specified treatment: some 19 received Ad26.COV2.S at low or high dose, single or two shots; 5 received placebo; per-sample allocation not given. The study sampled participants on day 63 after the first vaccine or placebo injection. Cohort 1b enrolled adults aged 18-55 years in Boston. Sequenced by immunoSEQ multiplex PCR; TCRdb stores in-frame clones only, minus some. The sample has around 320,000 clones, roughly 84% seen once. This chain uses TRBV4-1 with TRBJ2-3; 10 positions agree with TRBD2. The source was peripheral blood, collected in a trial of Ad26.COV2.S vaccine versus placebo. This TCR was recovered from a person aged 18-60 years who received the Ad26.COV2.S COVID-19 vaccine or a placebo. Here the CDR3 reads CASSRASGASGGRSTDTQYF. DNA for the CDR3: TGCGCCAGCAGCCGAGCCTCCGGGGCTAGCGGGGGCCGAAGCACAGATACGCAGTATTTT.